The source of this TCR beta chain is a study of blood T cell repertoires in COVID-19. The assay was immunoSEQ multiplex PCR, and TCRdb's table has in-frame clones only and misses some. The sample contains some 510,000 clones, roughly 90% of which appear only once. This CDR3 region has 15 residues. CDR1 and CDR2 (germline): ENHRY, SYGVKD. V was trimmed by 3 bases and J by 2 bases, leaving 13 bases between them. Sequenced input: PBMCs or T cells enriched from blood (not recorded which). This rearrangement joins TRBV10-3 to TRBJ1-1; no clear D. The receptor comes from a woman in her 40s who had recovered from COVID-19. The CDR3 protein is CAISEVKFLNTEAFF. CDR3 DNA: TGTGCCATCAGTGAAGTAAAATTCCTAAACACTGAAGCTTTCTTT.